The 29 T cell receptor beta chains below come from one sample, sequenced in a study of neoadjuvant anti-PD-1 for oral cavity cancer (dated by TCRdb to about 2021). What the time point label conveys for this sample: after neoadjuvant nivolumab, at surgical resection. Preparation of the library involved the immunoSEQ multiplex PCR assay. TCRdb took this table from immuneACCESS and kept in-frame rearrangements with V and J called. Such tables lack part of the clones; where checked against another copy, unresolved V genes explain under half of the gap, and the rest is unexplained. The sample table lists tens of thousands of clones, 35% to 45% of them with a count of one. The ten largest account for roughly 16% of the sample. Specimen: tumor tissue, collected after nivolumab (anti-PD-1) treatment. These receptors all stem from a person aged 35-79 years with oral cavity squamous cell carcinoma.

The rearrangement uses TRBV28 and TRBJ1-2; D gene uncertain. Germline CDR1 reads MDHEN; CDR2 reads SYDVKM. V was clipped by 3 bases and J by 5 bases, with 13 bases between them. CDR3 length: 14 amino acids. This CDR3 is CASSFHSVGYGYTF. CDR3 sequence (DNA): TGTGCCAGCAGTTTTCATTCGGTGGGGTATGGCTACACCTTC.

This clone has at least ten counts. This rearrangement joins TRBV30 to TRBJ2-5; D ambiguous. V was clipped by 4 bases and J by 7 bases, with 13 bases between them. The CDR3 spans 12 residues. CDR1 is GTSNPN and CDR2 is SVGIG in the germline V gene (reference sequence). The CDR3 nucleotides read TGTGCCTGGAATATTATTCCAGGGACCCAGTACTTC. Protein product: CAWNIIPGTQYF.

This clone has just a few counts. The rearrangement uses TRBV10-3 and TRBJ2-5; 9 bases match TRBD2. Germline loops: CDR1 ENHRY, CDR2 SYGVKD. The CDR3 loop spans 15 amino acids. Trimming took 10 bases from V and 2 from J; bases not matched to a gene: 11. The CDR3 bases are TGTGCCACCCAAGGGACGACTAGCGGACAAGAGACCCAGTACTTC. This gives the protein CATQGTTSGQETQYF.

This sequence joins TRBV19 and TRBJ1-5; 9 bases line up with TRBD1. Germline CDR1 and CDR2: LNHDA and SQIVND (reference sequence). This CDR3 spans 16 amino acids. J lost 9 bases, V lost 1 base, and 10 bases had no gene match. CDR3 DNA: TGTGCCAGTAGTATAGGCCAGACAGGGGGTTTTCCGCCCCAGCATTTT. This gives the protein CASSIGQTGGFPPQHF.

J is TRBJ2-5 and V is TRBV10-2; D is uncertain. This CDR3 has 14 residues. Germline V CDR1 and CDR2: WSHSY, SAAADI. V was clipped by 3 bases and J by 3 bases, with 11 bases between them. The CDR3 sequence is CASSDPGHKETQYF. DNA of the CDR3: TGCGCCAGCAGTGATCCGGGCCACAAAGAGACCCAGTACTTC.

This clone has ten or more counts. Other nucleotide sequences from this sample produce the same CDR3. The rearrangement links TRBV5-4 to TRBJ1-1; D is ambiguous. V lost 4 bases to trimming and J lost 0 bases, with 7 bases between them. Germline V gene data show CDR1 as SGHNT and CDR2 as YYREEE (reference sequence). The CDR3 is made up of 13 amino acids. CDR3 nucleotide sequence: TGTGCCAGCAGCCCTGAACTGAACACTGAAGCTTTCTTT. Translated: CASSPELNTEAFF.

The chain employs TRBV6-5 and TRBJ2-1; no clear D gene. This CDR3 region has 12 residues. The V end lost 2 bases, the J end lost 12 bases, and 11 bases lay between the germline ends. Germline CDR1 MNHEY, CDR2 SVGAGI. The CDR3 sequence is CASSYSGGPQFF. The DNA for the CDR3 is TGTGCCAGCAGTTACAGTGGCGGACCGCAGTTCTTC.

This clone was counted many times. The CDR3 DNA reads TGTGCCAGCAGCTTAGACGGGGGGCTCGAGACCCAGTACTTC. The encoded protein is CASSLDGGLETQYF. The J gene is TRBJ2-5, the V gene TRBV11-2, with a weak D call TRBD2 (7 bases). The length of the CDR3 is 14 residues. Per the germline V gene, CDR1 is SGHAT and CDR2 is FQNNGV. V was pared by 0 bases and J by 5 bases, with 10 bases between.

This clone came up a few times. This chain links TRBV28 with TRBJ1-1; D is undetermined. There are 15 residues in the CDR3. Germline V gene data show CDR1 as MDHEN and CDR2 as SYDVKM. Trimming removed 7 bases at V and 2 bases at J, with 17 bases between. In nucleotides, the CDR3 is TGTGCCAGCACCCTTTTTACGGCAGGTAACACTGAAGCTTTCTTT. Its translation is CASTLFTAGNTEAFF.

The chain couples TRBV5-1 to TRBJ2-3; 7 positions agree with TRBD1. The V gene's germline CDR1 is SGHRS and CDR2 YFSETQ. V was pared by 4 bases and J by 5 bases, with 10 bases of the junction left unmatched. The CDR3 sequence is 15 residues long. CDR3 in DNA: TGCGCCAGCAGCAGCAGACAGGGAACACAAGATACGCAGTATTTT. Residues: CASSSRQGTQDTQYF.

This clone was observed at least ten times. CDR3 sequence: CASGPGHQETQYF. The CDR3 DNA follows: TGTGCCAGCGGCCCGGGCCACCAAGAGACCCAGTACTTC. The J gene is TRBJ2-5, the V gene TRBV7-3; the D is unclear. Germline V gene data show CDR1 as SGHTA and CDR2 as FQGTGA. V was trimmed by 8 bases and J by 0 bases, leaving 10 bases between them. This CDR3 contains 13 residues.

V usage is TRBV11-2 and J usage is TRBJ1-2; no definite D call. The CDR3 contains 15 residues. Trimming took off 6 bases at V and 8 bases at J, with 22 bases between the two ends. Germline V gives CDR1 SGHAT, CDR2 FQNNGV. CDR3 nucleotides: TGTGCCAGCAGGCCCCTCCGCTTCGCCGACGGGGGCTACACCTTC. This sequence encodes CASRPLRFADGGYTF.

DNA of the CDR3: TGTGCCAGCAGTCACGGGACAGGGAGCTCCTACGAGCAGTACTTC. Translating gives CASSHGTGSSYEQYF. The chain uses TRBV6-1 and TRBJ2-7, with 9 positions matching TRBD1. Germline V gives CDR1 MNHNS, CDR2 SASEGT. CDR3 length equals 15 residues. V gave up 5 bases and J gave up 0 bases; unmatched junction bases: 5.

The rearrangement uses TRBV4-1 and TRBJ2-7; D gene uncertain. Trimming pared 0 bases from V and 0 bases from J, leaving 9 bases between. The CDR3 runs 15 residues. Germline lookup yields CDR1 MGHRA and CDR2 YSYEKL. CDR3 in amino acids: CASSQDFLNSYEQYF. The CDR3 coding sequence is TGCGCCAGCAGCCAAGATTTCCTAAACTCCTACGAGCAGTACTTC.

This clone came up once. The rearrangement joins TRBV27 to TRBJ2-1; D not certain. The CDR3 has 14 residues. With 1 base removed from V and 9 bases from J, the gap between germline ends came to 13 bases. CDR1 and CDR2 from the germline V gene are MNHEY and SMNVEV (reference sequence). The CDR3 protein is CASSLLDPTTEQFF. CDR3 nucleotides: TGTGCCAGCAGTTTATTGGACCCAACAACTGAGCAGTTCTTC.

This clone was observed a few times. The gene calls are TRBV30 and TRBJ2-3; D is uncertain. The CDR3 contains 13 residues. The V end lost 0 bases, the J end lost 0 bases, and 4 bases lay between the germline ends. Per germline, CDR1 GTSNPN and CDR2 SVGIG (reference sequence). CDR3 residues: CAWSVVSTDTQYF. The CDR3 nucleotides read TGTGCCTGGAGTGTCGTCAGCACAGATACGCAGTATTTT. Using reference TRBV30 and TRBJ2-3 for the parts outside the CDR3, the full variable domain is SQTIHQWPATLVQPVGSPLSLECTVEGTSNPNLYWYRQAAGRGLQLLFYSVGIGQISSEVPQNLSASRPQDRQFILSSKKLLLSDSGFYLCAWSVVSTDTQYFGPGTRLTVL.

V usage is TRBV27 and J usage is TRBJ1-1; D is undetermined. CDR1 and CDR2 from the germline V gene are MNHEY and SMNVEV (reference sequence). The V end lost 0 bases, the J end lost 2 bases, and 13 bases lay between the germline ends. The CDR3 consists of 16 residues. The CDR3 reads CASSLSSRLGNTEAFF. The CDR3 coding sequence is TGTGCCAGCAGTTTATCTTCTCGACTAGGAAACACTGAAGCTTTCTTT.

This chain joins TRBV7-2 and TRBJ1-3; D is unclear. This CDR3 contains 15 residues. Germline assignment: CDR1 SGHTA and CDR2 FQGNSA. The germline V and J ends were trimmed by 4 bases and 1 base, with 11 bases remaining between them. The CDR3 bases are TGTGCCAGCAGCTCCCTCGGACTGTCTGGAAACACCATATATTTT. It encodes CASSSLGLSGNTIYF.

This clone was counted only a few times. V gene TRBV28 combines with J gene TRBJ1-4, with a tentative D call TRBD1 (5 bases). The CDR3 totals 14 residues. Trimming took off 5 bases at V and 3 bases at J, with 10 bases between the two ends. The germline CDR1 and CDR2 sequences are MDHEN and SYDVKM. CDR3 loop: CASSSPGPNEKLFF. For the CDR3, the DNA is TGTGCCAGCAGTAGCCCGGGACCTAATGAAAAACTGTTTTTT.

In DNA form, the CDR3 reads TGTGCCAGTAGGCCAAATAATGAAAAACTGTTTTTT. As protein: CASRPNNEKLFF. V gene TRBV19 combines with J gene TRBJ1-4, with unresolved D. Germline loops: CDR1 LNHDA, CDR2 SQIVND (reference sequence). Deletions cut 6 bases from V and 4 bases from J, with 6 bases between. The CDR3 contains 12 residues.

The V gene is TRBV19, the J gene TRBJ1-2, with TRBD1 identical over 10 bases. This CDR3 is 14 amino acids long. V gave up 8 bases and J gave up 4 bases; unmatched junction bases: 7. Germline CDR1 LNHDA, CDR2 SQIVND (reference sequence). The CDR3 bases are TGTGCCAGTCCCCGACAGGGGGCGGGCTATGGCTACACCTTC. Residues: CASPRQGAGYGYTF.

CDR3 DNA sequence: TGTGCCAGCAGCACATCAAAGCGGGGGGGAACAGATACGCAGTATTTT. This codes for CASSTSKRGGTDTQYF. The chain couples TRBV7-6 to TRBJ2-3; 10 bases are a match to TRBD2. CDR1 is SGHVS and CDR2 is FNYEAQ in the germline V gene. This CDR3 has 16 residues. The junction had 8 bases not matched to a gene; V was cut back by 5 bases and J by 3 bases. The whole variable domain, filled in from reference TRBV7-6 and TRBJ2-3, reads GAGVSQSPRYKVTKRGQDVALRCDPISGHVSLYWYRQALGQGPEFLTYFNYEAQQDKSGLPNDRFSAERPEGSISTLTIQRTEQRDSAMYRCASSTSKRGGTDTQYFGPGTRLTVL.

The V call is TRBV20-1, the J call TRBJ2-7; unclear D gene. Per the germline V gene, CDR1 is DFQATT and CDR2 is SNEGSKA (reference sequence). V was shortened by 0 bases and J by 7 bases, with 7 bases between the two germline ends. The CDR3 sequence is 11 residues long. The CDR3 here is CSARDGREQYF. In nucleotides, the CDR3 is TGCAGTGCTAGAGATGGCAGGGAGCAGTACTTC.

The CDR3 spells CASSGQVVRTGELFF. The CDR3 DNA sequence: TGCGCCAGCAGCGGGCAGGTGGTTCGGACCGGGGAGCTGTTTTTT. This sequence joins TRBV5-1 and TRBJ2-2; D is unresolved. Deletions cut 4 bases from V and 5 bases from J, with 15 bases between. There are 15 residues in the CDR3. Germline assignment: CDR1 SGHRS and CDR2 YFSETQ.

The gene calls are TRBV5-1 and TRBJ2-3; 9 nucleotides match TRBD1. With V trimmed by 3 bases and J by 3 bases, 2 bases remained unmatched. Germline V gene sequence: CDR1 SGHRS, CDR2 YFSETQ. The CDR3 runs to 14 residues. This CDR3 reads CASSSGQGTDTQYF. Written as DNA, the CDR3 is TGCGCCAGCAGCTCAGGACAGGGGACAGATACGCAGTATTTT.

CDR3: CASSHPLRRDTQYF. In DNA, the CDR3 is TGCGCCAGCAGCCATCCATTGAGGAGAGATACGCAGTATTTT. The J gene is TRBJ2-3, the V gene TRBV4-1; D gene uncertain. The germline gives CDR1 MGHRA, CDR2 YSYEKL. V was clipped by 3 bases and J by 5 bases, with 12 bases between them. The CDR3 loop spans 14 amino acids.

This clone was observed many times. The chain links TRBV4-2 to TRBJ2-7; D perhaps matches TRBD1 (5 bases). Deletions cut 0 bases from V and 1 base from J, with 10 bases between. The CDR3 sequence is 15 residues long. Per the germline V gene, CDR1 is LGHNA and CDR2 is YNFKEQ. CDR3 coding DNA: TGTGCCAGCAGCCAAGACAGGGAAATTTCCTACGAGCAGTACTTC. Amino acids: CASSQDREISYEQYF.

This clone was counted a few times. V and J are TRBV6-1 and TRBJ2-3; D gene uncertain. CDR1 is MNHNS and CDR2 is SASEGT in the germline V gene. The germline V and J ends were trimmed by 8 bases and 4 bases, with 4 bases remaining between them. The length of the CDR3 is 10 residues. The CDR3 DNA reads TGTGCCAGCGGGGCAGATACGCAGTATTTT. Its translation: CASGADTQYF.

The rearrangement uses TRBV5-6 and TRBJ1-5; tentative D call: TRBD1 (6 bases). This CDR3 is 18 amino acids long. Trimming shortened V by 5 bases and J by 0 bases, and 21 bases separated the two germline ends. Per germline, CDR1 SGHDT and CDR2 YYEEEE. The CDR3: CASSLTGIRGYSNQPQHF. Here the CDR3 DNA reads TGTGCCAGCAGTTTGACAGGTATTAGAGGTTATAGCAATCAGCCCCAGCATTTT.